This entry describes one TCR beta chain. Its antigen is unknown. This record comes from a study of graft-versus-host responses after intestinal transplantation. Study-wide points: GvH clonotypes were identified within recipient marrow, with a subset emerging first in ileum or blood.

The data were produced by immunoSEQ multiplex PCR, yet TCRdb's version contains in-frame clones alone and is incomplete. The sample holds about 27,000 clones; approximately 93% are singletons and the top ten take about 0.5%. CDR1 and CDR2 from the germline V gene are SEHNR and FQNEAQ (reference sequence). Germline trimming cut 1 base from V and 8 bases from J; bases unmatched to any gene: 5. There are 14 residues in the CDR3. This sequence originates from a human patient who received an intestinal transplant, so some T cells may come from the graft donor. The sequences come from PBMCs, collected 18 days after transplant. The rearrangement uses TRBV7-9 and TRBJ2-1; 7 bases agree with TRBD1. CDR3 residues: CASSLGQGMDEQFF. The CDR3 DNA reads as TGTGCCAGCAGCTTAGGACAGGGAATGGATGAGCAGTTCTTC.